What follows is one T cell receptor (beta chain) and its context. Its antigen is not known. The data derive from a study of vaccination and CD4 T cells after COVID-19. Treatment in this sample: approximately 11-day PBMC culture with coronavirus spike peptide pools or control peptides (ViraFEST assay). An Oncomine TCR Beta short-read assay was used to sequence the DNA from cultured CD4+ T cells. In this case, cultured CD4+ T cells provided the extracted genomic DNA. TCRdb re-derived calls from the PCR reads in MiXCR, one entry per CDR3 protein. The sample contains fewer than 15,000 distinct CDR3 sequences, about three fifths of which appear only once. Germline V gives CDR1 MNHNS, CDR2 SASEGT. This CDR3 has 13 amino acids. With 8 bases removed from V and 4 bases from J, the gap between germline ends came to 14 bases.

The input for sequencing was CD4+ T cells from blood, cultured in vitro, taken before SARS-CoV-2 vaccination. The clonotype comes from a human donor who had recovered from COVID-19. The rearrangement links TRBV6-1 to TRBJ1-2; the D gene is possibly TRBD1 (6 bases). The CDR3 sequence: CASGRTDIYGYTF. In DNA form, the CDR3 reads TGTGCCAGCGGAAGGACAGACATCTATGGCTACACCTTC.